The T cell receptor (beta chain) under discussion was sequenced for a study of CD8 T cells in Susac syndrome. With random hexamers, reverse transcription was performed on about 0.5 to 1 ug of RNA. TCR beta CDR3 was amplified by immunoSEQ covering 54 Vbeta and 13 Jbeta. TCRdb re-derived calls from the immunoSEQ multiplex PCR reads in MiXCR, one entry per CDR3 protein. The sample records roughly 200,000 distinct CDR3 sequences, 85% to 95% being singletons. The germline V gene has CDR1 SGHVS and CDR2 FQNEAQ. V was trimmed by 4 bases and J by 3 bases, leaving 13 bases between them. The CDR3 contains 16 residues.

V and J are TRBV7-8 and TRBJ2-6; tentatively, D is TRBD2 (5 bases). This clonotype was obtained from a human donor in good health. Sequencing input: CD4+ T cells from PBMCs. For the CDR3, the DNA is TGTGCCAGCAGCTCCGGAGGCTGGGTTGGGGCCAACGTCCTGACTTTC. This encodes CASSSGGWVGANVLTF.